What follows is one TCR beta chain and its context. Its cognate antigen is unknown. Measured with immunoSEQ multiplex PCR; TCRdb has only the in-frame clones, and not every one. The repertoire has about 20,000 clones, over 70% of them found once; the top ten carry 26%. The data were obtained in a study of cytotoxic CD8 clonotypes in ibrutinib-treated CLL. Study observations and caveats: Exceeding age-matched healthy donors, baseline clonality also tracked the counts of circulating CD8+ T cells.

The CDR3 is 14 amino acids. Trimming took 2 bases from V and 0 from J; bases not matched to a gene: 3. CDR1 is SQVTM, CDR2 ANQGSEA, per germline. The gene calls are TRBV29-1 and TRBJ1-2; TRBD1 aligns across 7 bases. The source is a human donor with chronic lymphocytic leukemia. The sequencing here drew on PBMCs, taken before ibrutinib treatment. Here the CDR3 reads CSVERTGSNYGYTF. The CDR3 nucleotides read TGCAGCGTTGAACGGACAGGATCTAACTATGGCTACACCTTC. Full variable domain (outside the CDR3, taken from reference TRBV29-1 and TRBJ1-2): SAVISQKPSRDICQRGTSLTIQCQVDSQVTMMFWYRQQPGQSLTLIATANQGSEATYESGFVIDKFPISRPNLTFSTLTVSNMSPEDSSIYLCSVERTGSNYGYTFGSGTRLTVV.